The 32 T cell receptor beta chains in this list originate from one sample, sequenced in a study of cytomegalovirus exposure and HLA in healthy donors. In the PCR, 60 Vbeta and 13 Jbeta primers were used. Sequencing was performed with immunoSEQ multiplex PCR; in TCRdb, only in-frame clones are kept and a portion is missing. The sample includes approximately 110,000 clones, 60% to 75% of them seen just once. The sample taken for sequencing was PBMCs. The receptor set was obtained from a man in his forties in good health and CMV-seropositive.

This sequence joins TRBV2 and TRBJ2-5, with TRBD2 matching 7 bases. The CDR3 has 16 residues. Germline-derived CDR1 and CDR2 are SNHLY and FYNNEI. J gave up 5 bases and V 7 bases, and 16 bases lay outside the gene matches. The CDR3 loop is CASTEGWAGEGETQYF. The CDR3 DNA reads TGTGCCAGCACCGAGGGATGGGCGGGAGAGGGGGAGACCCAGTACTTC.

Written as DNA, the CDR3 is TGTGCCAGCAGTTTACAGGGCCCTACTAGCGGGAGATTCGATGAGCAGTTCTTC. Protein sequence: CASSLQGPTSGRFDEQFF. V and J are TRBV27 and TRBJ2-1; TRBD2 matches 11 bases. Germline V lookup: CDR1 MNHEY, CDR2 SMNVEV (reference sequence). Trimming cost V 2 bases and J 8 bases; bases outside gene matches: 14. The length of the CDR3 is 18 residues.

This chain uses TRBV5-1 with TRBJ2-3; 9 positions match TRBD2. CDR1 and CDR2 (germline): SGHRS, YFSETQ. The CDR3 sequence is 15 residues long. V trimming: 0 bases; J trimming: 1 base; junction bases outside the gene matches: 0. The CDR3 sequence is CASSLGTSGTDTQYF. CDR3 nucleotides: TGCGCCAGCAGCTTGGGGACTAGCGGCACAGATACGCAGTATTTT.

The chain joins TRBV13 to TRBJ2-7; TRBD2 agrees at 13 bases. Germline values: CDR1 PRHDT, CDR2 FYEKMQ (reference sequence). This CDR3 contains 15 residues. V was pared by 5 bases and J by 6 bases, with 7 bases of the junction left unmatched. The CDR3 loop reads CASSPILAGGTEQYF. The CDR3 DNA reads TGTGCCAGCAGCCCCATACTAGCGGGAGGGACCGAGCAGTACTTC.

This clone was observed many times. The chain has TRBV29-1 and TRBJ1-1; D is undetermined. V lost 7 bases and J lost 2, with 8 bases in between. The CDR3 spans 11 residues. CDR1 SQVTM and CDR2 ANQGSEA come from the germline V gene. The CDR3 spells CSGGDNTEAFF. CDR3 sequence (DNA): TGCAGCGGCGGGGATAACACTGAAGCTTTCTTT.

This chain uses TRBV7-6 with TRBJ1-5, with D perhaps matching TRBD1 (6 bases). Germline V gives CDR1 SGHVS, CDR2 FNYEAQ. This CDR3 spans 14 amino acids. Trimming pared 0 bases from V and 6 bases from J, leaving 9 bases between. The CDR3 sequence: CASSLAGGGQPQHF. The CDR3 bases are TGTGCCAGCAGCTTAGCTGGGGGCGGTCAGCCCCAGCATTTT.

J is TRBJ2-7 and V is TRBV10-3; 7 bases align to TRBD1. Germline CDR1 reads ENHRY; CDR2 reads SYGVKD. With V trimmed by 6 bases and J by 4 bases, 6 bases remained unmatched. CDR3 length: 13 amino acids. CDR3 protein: CAISPRDRYEQYF. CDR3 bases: TGTGCCATCAGCCCGAGGGACAGATACGAGCAGTACTTC.

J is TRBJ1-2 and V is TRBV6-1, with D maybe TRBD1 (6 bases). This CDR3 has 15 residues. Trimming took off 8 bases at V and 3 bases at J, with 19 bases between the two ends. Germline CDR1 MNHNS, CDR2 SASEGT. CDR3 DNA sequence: TGTGCCAGCGGCTACCCAGGGGTAGGACACTATGGCTACACCTTC. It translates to CASGYPGVGHYGYTF.

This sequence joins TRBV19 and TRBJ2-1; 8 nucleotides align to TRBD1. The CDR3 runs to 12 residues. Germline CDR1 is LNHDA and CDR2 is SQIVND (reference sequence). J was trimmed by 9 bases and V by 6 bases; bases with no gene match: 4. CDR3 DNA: TGTGCCAGTAGCGGTGACAGGGGTGAGCAGTTCTTC. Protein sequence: CASSGDRGEQFF.

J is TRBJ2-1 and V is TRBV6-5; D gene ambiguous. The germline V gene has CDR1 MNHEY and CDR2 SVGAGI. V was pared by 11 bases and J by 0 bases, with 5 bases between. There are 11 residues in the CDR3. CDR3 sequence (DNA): TGTGCCGCGGCCTCCTACAATGAGCAGTTCTTC. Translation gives CAAASYNEQFF.

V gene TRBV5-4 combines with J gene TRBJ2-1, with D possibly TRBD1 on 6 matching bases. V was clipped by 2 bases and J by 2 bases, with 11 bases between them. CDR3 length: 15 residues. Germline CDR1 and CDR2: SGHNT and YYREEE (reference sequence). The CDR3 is CASSLTGYAYNEQFF. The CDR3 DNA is TGTGCCAGCAGCTTAACAGGGTACGCCTACAATGAGCAGTTCTTC.

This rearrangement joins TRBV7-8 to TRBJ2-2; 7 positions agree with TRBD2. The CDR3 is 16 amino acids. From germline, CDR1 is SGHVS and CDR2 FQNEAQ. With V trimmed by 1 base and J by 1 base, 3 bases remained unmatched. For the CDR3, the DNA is TGTGCCAGCAGCTTAGTGGGCGGGGGGAACACCGGGGAGCTGTTTTTT. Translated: CASSLVGGGNTGELFF.

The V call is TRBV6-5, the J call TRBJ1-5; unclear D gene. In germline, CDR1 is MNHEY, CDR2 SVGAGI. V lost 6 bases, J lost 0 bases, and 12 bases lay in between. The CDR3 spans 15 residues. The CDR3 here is CASRQLAYSNQPQHF. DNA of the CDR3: TGTGCCAGCAGACAGCTGGCTTATAGCAATCAGCCCCAGCATTTT.

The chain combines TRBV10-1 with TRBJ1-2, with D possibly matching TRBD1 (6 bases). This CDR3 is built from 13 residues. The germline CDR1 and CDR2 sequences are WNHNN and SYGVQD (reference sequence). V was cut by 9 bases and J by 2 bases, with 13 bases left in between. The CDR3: CARGAGTNYGYTF. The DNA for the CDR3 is TGCGCCAGGGGGGCAGGGACGAACTATGGCTACACCTTC.

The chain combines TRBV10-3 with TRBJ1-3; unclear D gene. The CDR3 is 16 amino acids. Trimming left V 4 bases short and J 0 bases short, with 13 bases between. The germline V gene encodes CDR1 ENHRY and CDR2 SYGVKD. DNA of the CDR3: TGTGCCATCAGTGCTTCGACTGCACTCTCTGGAAACACCATATATTTT. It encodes CAISASTALSGNTIYF.

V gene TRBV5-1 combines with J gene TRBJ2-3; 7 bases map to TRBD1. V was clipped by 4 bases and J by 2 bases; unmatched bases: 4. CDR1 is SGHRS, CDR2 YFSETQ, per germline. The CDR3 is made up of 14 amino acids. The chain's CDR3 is CASSPGTATDTQYF. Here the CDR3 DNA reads TGCGCCAGCAGCCCCGGGACAGCCACAGATACGCAGTATTTT.

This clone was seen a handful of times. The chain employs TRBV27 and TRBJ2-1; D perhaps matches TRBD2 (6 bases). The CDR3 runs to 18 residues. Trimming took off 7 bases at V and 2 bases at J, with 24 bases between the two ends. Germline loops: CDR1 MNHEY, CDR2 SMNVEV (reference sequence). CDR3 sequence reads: CASTPYRDSTGTYNEQFF. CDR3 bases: TGTGCCAGCACCCCCTACCGGGACTCCACGGGGACCTACAATGAGCAGTTCTTC.

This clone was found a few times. The CDR3 nucleotides read TGCGCCAGCAGCCACAGCCAGAGGACAGGGGATAATGAAAAACTGTTTTTT. Residues: CASSHSQRTGDNEKLFF. This chain connects TRBV5-1 to TRBJ1-4; 9 bases are a match to TRBD1. Germline V gene lookup returns CDR1 SGHRS and CDR2 YFSETQ. There are 17 residues in the CDR3. V gave up 4 bases and J gave up 4 bases; unmatched junction bases: 11.

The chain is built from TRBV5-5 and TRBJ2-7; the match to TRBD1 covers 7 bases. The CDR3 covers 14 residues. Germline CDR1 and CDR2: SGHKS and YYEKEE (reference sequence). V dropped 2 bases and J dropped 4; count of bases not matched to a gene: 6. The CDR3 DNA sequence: TGTGCCAGCAGCTTAAAGGGGGCGGGTTACGAGCAGTACTTC. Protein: CASSLKGAGYEQYF.

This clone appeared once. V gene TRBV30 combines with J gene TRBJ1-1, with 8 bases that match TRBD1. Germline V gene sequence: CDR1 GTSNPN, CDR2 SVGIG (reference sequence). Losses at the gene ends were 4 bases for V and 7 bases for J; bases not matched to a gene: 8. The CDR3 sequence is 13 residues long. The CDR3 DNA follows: TGTGCCTGGAATACAGGGGGTAGGTATGAAGCTTTCTTT. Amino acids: CAWNTGGRYEAFF.

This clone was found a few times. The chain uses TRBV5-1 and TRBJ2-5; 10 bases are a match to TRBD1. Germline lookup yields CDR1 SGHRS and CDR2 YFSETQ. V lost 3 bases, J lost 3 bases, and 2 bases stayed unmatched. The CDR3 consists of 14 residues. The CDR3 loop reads CASSSGTGEETQYF. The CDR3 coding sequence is TGCGCCAGCAGCTCCGGGACAGGGGAAGAGACCCAGTACTTC.

Here the CDR3 reads CASSYGGADTQYF. CDR3 bases: TGTGCCAGCAGTTACGGCGGTGCAGATACGCAGTATTTT. The V gene is TRBV27, the J gene TRBJ2-3, with no clear D. The CDR3 has 13 amino acids. The V gene's germline CDR1 is MNHEY and CDR2 SMNVEV (reference sequence). With 4 bases removed from V and 4 bases from J, the gap between germline ends came to 9 bases.

CDR3 amino acids: CASSEDTVGVNEQFF. CDR3 sequence (DNA): TGCGCCAGCAGTGAGGACACTGTGGGAGTTAATGAGCAGTTCTTC. This chain uses TRBV10-1 with TRBJ2-1; the D gene is possibly TRBD2 (5 bases). This CDR3 contains 15 residues. Trimming left V 2 bases short and J 7 bases short, with 15 bases between. Per the germline V gene, CDR1 is WNHNN and CDR2 is SYGVQD (reference sequence).

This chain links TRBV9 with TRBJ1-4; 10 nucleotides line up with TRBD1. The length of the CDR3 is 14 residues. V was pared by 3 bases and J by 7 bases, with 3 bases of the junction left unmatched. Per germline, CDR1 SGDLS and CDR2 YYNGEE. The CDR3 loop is CASSGQGAGEKLFF. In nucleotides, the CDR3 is TGTGCCAGCAGCGGACAGGGGGCTGGTGAAAAACTGTTTTTT.

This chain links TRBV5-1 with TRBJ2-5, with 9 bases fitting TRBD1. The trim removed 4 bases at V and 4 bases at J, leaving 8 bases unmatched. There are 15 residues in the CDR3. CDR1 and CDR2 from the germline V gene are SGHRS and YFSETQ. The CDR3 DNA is TGCGCCAGCAGCCGGACAGGGGACGCGGGAGAGACCCAGTACTTC. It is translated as CASSRTGDAGETQYF.

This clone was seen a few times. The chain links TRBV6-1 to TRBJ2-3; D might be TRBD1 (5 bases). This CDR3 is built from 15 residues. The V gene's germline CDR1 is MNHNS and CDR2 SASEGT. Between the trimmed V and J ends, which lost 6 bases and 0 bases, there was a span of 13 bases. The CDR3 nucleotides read TGTGCCAGCAGGCCAACAGGCTTCAGCACAGATACGCAGTATTTT. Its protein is CASRPTGFSTDTQYF.

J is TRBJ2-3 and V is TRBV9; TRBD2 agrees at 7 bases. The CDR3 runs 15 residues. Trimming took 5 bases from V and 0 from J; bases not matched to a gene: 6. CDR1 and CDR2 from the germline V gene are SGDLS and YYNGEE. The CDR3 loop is CASSYSGPSTDTQYF. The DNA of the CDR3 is TGTGCCAGCAGTTATAGCGGGCCTAGCACAGATACGCAGTATTTT.

Here the CDR3 DNA reads TGTGCCATCAGTAGGGGTGGGAGCAATCAGCCCCAGCATTTT. It specifies CAISRGGSNQPQHF. The chain recombines TRBV10-3 with TRBJ1-5, with D possibly matching TRBD1 (5 bases). Germline CDR1 ENHRY, CDR2 SYGVKD. The CDR3 is 14 amino acids. Trimming shortened V by 5 bases and J by 1 base, and 9 bases separated the two germline ends.

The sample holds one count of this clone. The chain's CDR3 is CASSTESNQPQHF. The DNA for the CDR3 is TGTGCCAGCAGCACAGAGAGCAATCAGCCCCAGCATTTT. The chain uses TRBV2 and TRBJ1-5, with D hard to call. The CDR3 covers 13 residues. The V and J ends lost 6 bases and 1 base respectively, with 7 bases between them. The germline V gene has CDR1 SNHLY and CDR2 FYNNEI. Variable domain in full (rest from reference TRBV2 and TRBJ1-5): EPEVTQTPSHQVTQMGQEVILRCVPISNHLYFYWYRQILGQKVEFLVSFYNNEISEKSEIFDDQFSVERPDGSNFTLKIRSTKLEDSAMYFCASSTESNQPQHFGDGTRLSIL.

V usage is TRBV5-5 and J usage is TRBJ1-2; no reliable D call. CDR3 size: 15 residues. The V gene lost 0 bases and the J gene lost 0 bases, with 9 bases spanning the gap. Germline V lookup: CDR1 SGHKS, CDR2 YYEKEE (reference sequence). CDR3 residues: CASSLATPSNYGYTF. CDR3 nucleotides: TGTGCCAGCAGCTTGGCGACACCATCTAACTATGGCTACACCTTC. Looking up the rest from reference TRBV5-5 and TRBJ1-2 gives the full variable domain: DAGVTQSPTHLIKTRGQQVTLRCSPISGHKSVSWYQQVLGQGPQFIFQYYEKEERGRGNFPDRFSARQFPNYSSELNVNALLLGDSALYLCASSLATPSNYGYTFGSGTRLTVV.

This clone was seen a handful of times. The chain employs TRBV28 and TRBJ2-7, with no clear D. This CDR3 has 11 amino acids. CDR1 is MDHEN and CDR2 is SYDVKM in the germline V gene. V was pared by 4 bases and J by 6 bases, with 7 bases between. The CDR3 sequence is CASSSPFEQYF. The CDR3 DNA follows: TGTGCCAGCAGTTCCCCCTTCGAGCAGTACTTC.

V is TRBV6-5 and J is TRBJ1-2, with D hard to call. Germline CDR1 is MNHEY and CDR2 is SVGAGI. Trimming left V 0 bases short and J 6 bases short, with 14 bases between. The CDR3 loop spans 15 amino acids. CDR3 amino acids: CASSYSWAGMDGYTF. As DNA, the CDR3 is TGTGCCAGCAGTTACTCGTGGGCCGGAATGGATGGCTACACCTTC.